The 11 T cell receptor beta chains in this list originate from one sample, sequenced in a study of blood T cell repertoires in COVID-19. Clones were sequenced by immunoSEQ multiplex PCR, and TCRdb holds only the in-frame ones, with some missing. The table has around 160,000 clones, approximately 80% seen once; the top ten hold around 13%. Source material: PBMCs or T cells enriched from blood (not recorded which). The receptors come from a woman aged 55-75 years who had recovered from COVID-19.

CDR3 DNA: TGTGCCAGTACTAGCGGGAGGGCCGGGTACAATGAGCAGTTCTTC. Encoded protein: CASTSGRAGYNEQFF. The chain recombines TRBV27 with TRBJ2-1; 13 nucleotides match TRBD2. From germline, CDR1 is MNHEY and CDR2 SMNVEV (reference sequence). Losses at the gene ends were 9 bases for V and 4 bases for J; bases not matched to a gene: 6. CDR3 length: 15 amino acids.

This clone was seen a few times. The chain links TRBV5-4 to TRBJ2-7; 9 positions match TRBD1. CDR1 is SGHNT and CDR2 is YYREEE in the germline V gene (reference sequence). The trim removed 7 bases at V and 3 bases at J, leaving 8 bases unmatched. This CDR3 comprises 14 residues. The chain's CDR3 is CASRQQGAIYEQYF. CDR3 DNA: TGTGCCAGCCGACAACAGGGGGCTATCTACGAGCAGTACTTC.

The chain recombines TRBV2 with TRBJ2-7; TRBD1 matches at 9 bases. J gave up 9 bases and V 6 bases, and 9 bases lay outside the gene matches. The V gene's germline CDR1 is SNHLY and CDR2 FYNNEI. The CDR3 consists of 13 residues. Written as DNA, the CDR3 is TGTGCCAGCAGCCGGGACAGGGAGATCGGGCAGTACTTC. This gives the protein CASSRDREIGQYF.

The J gene is TRBJ2-1, the V gene TRBV5-1, with 7 bases aligning to TRBD1. Germline CDR1 and CDR2: SGHRS and YFSETQ. The CDR3 is made up of 14 amino acids. V lost 4 bases to trimming and J lost 6 bases; unmatched junction nucleotides: 7. The CDR3 here is CASSDPSGGNEQFF. The CDR3 bases are TGCGCCAGCAGCGATCCTTCAGGGGGCAATGAGCAGTTCTTC.

This chain joins TRBV5-1 and TRBJ2-5, with TRBD1 as a possible D gene (6 bases). This CDR3 is 16 amino acids long. The V and J ends lost 4 bases and 6 bases respectively, with 22 bases between them. Germline CDR1 and CDR2: SGHRS and YFSETQ. The chain's CDR3 is CASSGAGTQFGKTQYF. The CDR3 nucleotides read TGCGCCAGCAGCGGTGCCGGGACACAATTCGGGAAGACCCAGTACTTC.

The chain is built from TRBV29-1 and TRBJ2-7; D is possibly TRBD1 (5 bases). V was trimmed by 1 base and J by 2 bases, leaving 12 bases between them. Germline-derived CDR1 and CDR2 are SQVTM and ANQGSEA. This CDR3 has 14 residues. CDR3 coding DNA: TGCAGCGTTGAAGTCCAGGGAACCCCCTACGAGCAGTACTTC. Protein sequence: CSVEVQGTPYEQYF.

The rearrangement joins TRBV4-2 to TRBJ1-2, with D uncertain. CDR3 length: 16 amino acids. The V gene's germline CDR1 is LGHNA and CDR2 YNFKEQ. Trimming stripped 4 bases from V and 2 bases from J, with 17 bases between. The DNA for the CDR3 is TGTGCCAGCAGCCCTCTGGCACGCCCCGGGAACTATGGCTACACCTTC. Translating gives CASSPLARPGNYGYTF.

The rearrangement joins TRBV7-9 to TRBJ1-1, with D possibly TRBD1 on 6 matching bases. The germline V gene has CDR1 SEHNR and CDR2 FQNEAQ (reference sequence). Deletions cut 3 bases from V and 4 bases from J, with 15 bases between. This CDR3 region has 15 residues. CDR3 protein: CASSLGRGPGTEAFF. CDR3 nucleotides: TGTGCCAGCAGCTTGGGGCGGGGGCCGGGCACTGAAGCTTTCTTT.

J is TRBJ2-6 and V is TRBV5-4; TRBD2 is a possible D gene (5 bases). The CDR3 has 16 amino acids. Trimming cost V 1 base and J 1 base, with 9 bases left between them. Germline assignment: CDR1 SGHNT and CDR2 YYREEE (reference sequence). CDR3 in amino acids: CASSLYGSSGANVLTF. The DNA for the CDR3 is TGTGCCAGCAGCTTGTATGGGAGTTCTGGGGCCAACGTCCTGACTTTC.

This clone was counted between two and nine times. The rearrangement uses TRBV5-6 and TRBJ1-1, with D possibly being TRBD1 (5 bases). Germline lookup yields CDR1 SGHDT and CDR2 YYEEEE. The CDR3 contains 11 residues. V was clipped by 4 bases and J by 11 bases, with 12 bases between them. CDR3 amino acids: CASSGRDGAFF. CDR3 sequence (DNA): TGTGCCAGCAGCGGCAGGGATGGGGCTTTCTTT.

The rearrangement joins TRBV6-1 to TRBJ1-6; D gene uncertain. CDR1 MNHNS and CDR2 SASEGT come from the germline V gene. The length of the CDR3 is 15 residues. Trimming took off 0 bases at V and 6 bases at J, with 9 bases between the two ends. CDR3 DNA: TGTGCCAGCAGTGAAGCACCTGCGGGTAATTCACCCCTCCACTTT. It is translated as CASSEAPAGNSPLHF.